The 32 T cell receptor beta chains listed next were all sequenced from one sample in a study of Graves' ophthalmopathy and Graves' hyperthyroidism. Amplification targeted the TCR beta CDR3 regions, with RNA transcripts as the source material. First-round RT-PCR with HTBI primers preceded a second-round multiplex PCR. MiXCR, run by TCRdb on the multiplex PCR reads, gives a single entry per CDR3 protein. The sample lists about 600,000 distinct CDR3 sequences; 39% were seen once. The material sequenced was peripheral blood or thyroid tissue (not recorded which). All receptors come from an adult man with Graves' hyperthyroidism.

Points on this clonotype: A much larger clone lies one base from this, so it may be a read error. This chain joins TRBV7-9 and TRBJ2-7; 9 bases align to TRBD1. V shed 5 bases, J shed 9 bases, and the junction held 11 bases outside the gene matches. This CDR3 comprises 14 residues. Germline lookup yields CDR1 SEHNR and CDR2 FQNEAQ (reference sequence). Here the CDR3 reads CASSTWTGVHGQYF. The DNA of the CDR3 is TGTGCCAGCAGCACCTGGACAGGGGTTCACGGGCAGTACTTC.

The chain has TRBV29-1 and TRBJ2-7; 7 nucleotides agree with TRBD2. Judging by the DNA end, TRBJ2-1 fits better; the J call may be wrong. CDR1 is SQVTM and CDR2 is ANQGSEA in the germline V gene. The CDR3 consists of 14 residues. CDR3 in amino acids: CSVQSVAGAGEQFF. CDR3 bases: TGCAGCGTACAATCCGTTGCGGGAGCGGGGGAGCAGTTCTTC.

The sample holds many counts of this clonotype. The genes are TRBV15 and TRBJ2-2; a weak D match, TRBD2 (5 bases). The CDR3 has 15 residues. V lost 1 base and J lost 7, with 13 bases in between. Germline V gene sequence: CDR1 LNHNV, CDR2 YYDKDF (reference sequence). The CDR3 is CATSRGGLMIGELFF. The CDR3 DNA sequence: TGTGCCACCAGCAGAGGAGGGTTAATGATCGGGGAGCTGTTTTTT. Based on the CDR3 plus reference TRBV15 and TRBJ2-2, the full variable domain is DAMVIQNPRYQVTQFGKPVTLSCSQTLNHNVMYWYQQKSSQAPKLLFHYYDKDFNNEADTPDNFQSRRPNTSFCFLDIRSPGLGDTAMYLCATSRGGLMIGELFFGEGSRLTVL.

The V and J genes are TRBV19 and TRBJ1-2; 8 nucleotides align to TRBD1. The length of the CDR3 is 17 residues. Germline V gene sequence: CDR1 LNHDA, CDR2 SQIVND (reference sequence). The junction had 14 bases not matched to a gene; V was cut back by 3 bases and J by 5 bases. CDR3 loop: CASSISTGGTKIYGYTF. CDR3 DNA: TGTGCCAGTAGTATCAGCACAGGGGGAACGAAGATATATGGCTACACCTTC.

This clonotype was observed many times. This chain joins TRBV20-1 and TRBJ1-4; D is undetermined. V was clipped by 6 bases and J by 0 bases, with 8 bases between them. Germline loops: CDR1 DFQATT, CDR2 SNEGSKA (reference sequence). CDR3 length equals 13 residues. The CDR3 loop reads CSARHATNEKLFF. DNA of the CDR3: TGCAGTGCCAGACACGCAACTAATGAAAAACTGTTTTTT.

In this sample, this clonotype turned up a few times. V gene TRBV4-1 combines with J gene TRBJ2-7; D may be TRBD2 (5 bases). This CDR3 spans 15 amino acids. Trimming stripped 1 base from V and 2 bases from J, with 12 bases between. Looked up from germline, CDR1 is MGHRA and CDR2 is YSYEKL. In DNA form, the CDR3 reads TGCGCCAGCAGCCAAGTCGCGGGTAGTACCTACGAGCAGTACTTC. Its translation: CASSQVAGSTYEQYF.

The chain carries TRBV7-9 and TRBJ1-1; D is possibly TRBD1 (5 bases). CDR1 and CDR2 (germline): SEHNR, FQNEAQ (reference sequence). The length of the CDR3 is 16 residues. V was trimmed by 5 bases and J by 0 bases, leaving 16 bases between them. The CDR3 sequence: CASSQTLRALNTEAFF. CDR3 nucleotide sequence: TGTGCCAGCAGCCAAACTCTCAGGGCATTGAACACTGAAGCTTTCTTT.

The chain recombines TRBV5-6 with TRBJ2-7, with TRBD2 matching 10 bases. The trim removed 1 base at V and 3 bases at J, leaving 10 bases unmatched. The CDR3 consists of 17 residues. CDR1 is SGHDT and CDR2 is YYEEEE in the germline V gene. Here the CDR3 DNA reads TGTGCCAGCAGCTTGTTCGCTAGCGGGAGTTCTAACTACGAGCAGTACTTC. Protein: CASSLFASGSSNYEQYF.

This clonotype was counted at least ten times. The chain recombines TRBV9 with TRBJ1-1; D gene uncertain. V was shortened by 0 bases and J by 5 bases, with 8 bases between the two germline ends. Germline V lookup: CDR1 SGDLS, CDR2 YYNGEE. This CDR3 comprises 13 residues. As DNA, the CDR3 is TGTGCCAGCAGCGTAGGGGGAAGAACTGAAGCTTTCTTT. Translation gives CASSVGGRTEAFF.

The J gene is TRBJ1-2, the V gene TRBV30; D gene unclear. Germline loops: CDR1 GTSNPN, CDR2 SVGIG (reference sequence). Trimming took off 2 bases at V and 4 bases at J, with 5 bases between the two ends. The CDR3 runs to 11 residues. The CDR3 DNA reads TGTGCCTGGAGTCACAGCTATGGCTACACCTTC. This sequence encodes CAWSHSYGYTF.

This chain links TRBV2 with TRBJ2-2; 7 positions agree with TRBD1. V shed 7 bases and J 5 bases; nucleotides not matched to a gene: 7. CDR1 SNHLY and CDR2 FYNNEI come from the germline V gene. The CDR3 extends over 14 amino acids. The CDR3 DNA reads TGTGCCAGCAAGGAGGACAGGCCAACCGGGGAGCTGTTTTTT. It specifies CASKEDRPTGELFF.

This clonotype was found many times. The V gene is TRBV15, the J gene TRBJ1-5, with D unresolved. V dropped 0 bases and J dropped 1 base, with 7 bases sitting between them. The CDR3 runs to 15 residues. Per germline, CDR1 LNHNV and CDR2 YYDKDF (reference sequence). The CDR3 bases are TGTGCCACCAGCAGAGAGCGGTCCAGCAATCAGCCCCAGCATTTT. Amino acid sequence: CATSRERSSNQPQHF.

This clonotype came up a few times. The chain is built from TRBV12-3 or TRBV12-4 and TRBJ1-2, with D unclear. The CDR3 consists of 14 residues. V dropped 5 bases and J dropped 3 bases, with 13 bases sitting between them. CDR3 bases: TGTGCCAGCAGTACGGGGTTTTTTGACTATGGCTACACCTTC. Translating it yields CASSTGFFDYGYTF.

This clonotype was counted only a few times. V is TRBV7-6 and J is TRBJ2-1; no firm D call. The CDR3 totals 13 residues. Germline V lookup: CDR1 SGHVS, CDR2 FNYEAQ. The V end was cut by 1 base, the J end by 5 bases, with 6 bases between. CDR3 sequence reads: CASSLVENNEQFF. The CDR3 DNA follows: TGTGCCAGCAGCTTAGTAGAAAACAATGAGCAGTTCTTC.

Concerning this clonotype itself: This may be a read error: a much more frequent sequence differs by one nucleotide. This chain connects TRBV7-9 to TRBJ1-4, with a weak D call TRBD1 (6 bases). The CDR3 runs to 15 residues. Germline lookup yields CDR1 SEHNR and CDR2 FQNEAQ (reference sequence). The DNA of the CDR3 is TGTGCCAGCAGCTTTACAGAGGGGGTGAATGAAGAACTGTTTTTT. It yields the protein CASSFTEGVNEELFF.

Notes on this clonotype: The junction differs from germline at one of its ends, possibly a read error. The rearrangement links TRBV7-3 to TRBJ1-2, with TRBD1 matching over 9 bases. Germline V gene sequence: CDR1 SGHTA, CDR2 FQGTGA. The CDR3 length is 16 residues. The CDR3 is CASSQETGGYGNGYTF. In DNA, the CDR3 is TGCGCCAGCAGCCAAGAAACAGGGGGCTACGGCAATGGCTACACCTTC.

The chain couples TRBV5-1 to TRBJ2-5; no firm D call. Germline values: CDR1 SGHRS, CDR2 YFSETQ. This CDR3 is 11 amino acids long. Trimming stripped 4 bases from V and 7 bases from J, with 8 bases between. This CDR3 reads CASSQQWTQYF. As DNA, the CDR3 is TGCGCCAGCAGCCAACAGTGGACCCAGTACTTC.

The sample holds many counts of this clonotype. The chain uses TRBV10-3 and TRBJ1-1; TRBD1 might be the D (5 bases). The germline V and J ends were trimmed by 2 bases and 1 base, with 8 bases remaining between them. The CDR3 is 14 residues long. Germline lookup yields CDR1 ENHRY and CDR2 SYGVKD. The CDR3 DNA follows: TGTGCCATCAGTGAGGGACACTCGAACACTGAAGCTTTCTTT. It translates to CAISEGHSNTEAFF.

This clonotype has at least ten counts. This chain links TRBV12-3 or TRBV12-4 with TRBJ1-2; tentatively, D is TRBD1 (5 bases). This CDR3 spans 13 amino acids. Trimming cost V 10 bases and J 6 bases, with 18 bases left between them. The CDR3 nucleotides read TGTGCCATTAGCCAAAACCTACAGGATGGCTACACCTTC. Its protein is CAISQNLQDGYTF.

This clonotype was observed many times. The rearrangement joins TRBV19 to TRBJ1-2, with D perhaps TRBD1 (6 bases). CDR3 length: 15 residues. Germline lookup yields CDR1 LNHDA and CDR2 SQIVND (reference sequence). Trimming pared 6 bases from V and 5 bases from J, leaving 19 bases between. For the CDR3, the DNA is TGTGCCAGTAGAGAAGGGGGACGGACGGAATATGGCTACACCTTC. This gives the protein CASREGGRTEYGYTF.

This clonotype was detected only a few times. The CDR3 DNA reads as TGTGCCACCCACGTGACTAGCGGGAGCGGGGATACGCAGTATTTT. Translated, it gives CATHVTSGSGDTQYF. The chain carries TRBV7-9 and TRBJ2-3; the match to TRBD2 covers 12 bases. The trim removed 10 bases at V and 6 bases at J, leaving 11 bases unmatched. This CDR3 spans 15 amino acids. Germline V lookup: CDR1 SEHNR, CDR2 FQNEAQ (reference sequence).

This clonotype was recorded a few times. Mismatch with germline at one junction end may stem from a read error. The rearrangement links TRBV7-7 to TRBJ2-7; D is perhaps TRBD1 (7 bases). The J call could be wrong; TRBJ2-1 is a better fit for the DNA end. This CDR3 has 15 residues. Germline V lookup: CDR1 SSHAT, CDR2 FNYEAQ (reference sequence). The CDR3 reads CASSLVQGGYNEQFF. The CDR3 DNA is TGTGCTAGCAGCTTAGTGCAGGGGGGTTACAATGAGCAGTTCTTC.

This clonotype was detected many times. The gene calls are TRBV10-3 and TRBJ1-1, with D perhaps TRBD1 (6 bases). The CDR3 spans 13 residues. Germline CDR1 is ENHRY and CDR2 is SYGVKD. V was clipped by 3 bases and J by 8 bases, with 13 bases between them. The CDR3: CAISDRQESEAFF. The CDR3 DNA reads TGTGCCATCAGTGATCGACAGGAGTCAGAAGCTTTCTTT.

This clonotype was detected only a few times. This rearrangement joins TRBV7-9 to TRBJ2-7, with 9 bases aligning to TRBD1. Germline lookup yields CDR1 SEHNR and CDR2 FQNEAQ (reference sequence). CDR3 length: 16 residues. With 3 bases clipped from V and 3 bases from J, the junction kept 9 bases outside the gene matches. CDR3 region: CASSFRDRVGIYEQYF. Written as DNA, the CDR3 is TGTGCCAGCAGCTTCCGGGACAGGGTGGGGATCTACGAGCAGTACTTC.

In this sample, this clonotype turned up a few times. In nucleotides, the CDR3 is TGTGCCAGTAGAACCGAGGGGCGGGATTCACCCCTCCACTTT. Encoded protein: CASRTEGRDSPLHF. The chain is built from TRBV19 and TRBJ1-6, with D possibly TRBD1 on 5 matching bases. In germline, CDR1 is LNHDA, CDR2 SQIVND (reference sequence). Trimming took 6 bases from V and 8 from J, leaving 14 bases between them. The CDR3 contains 14 residues.

This clonotype was counted at least ten times. This rearrangement joins TRBV11-2 to TRBJ2-7; 8 nucleotides line up with TRBD1. V shed 1 base, J shed 3 bases, and the junction held 5 bases outside the gene matches. The CDR3 has 15 residues. Germline loops: CDR1 SGHAT, CDR2 FQNNGV. The CDR3 DNA sequence: TGTGCCAGCAGCTTAGTGACAGGGGCCCTCTACGAGCAGTACTTC. As protein: CASSLVTGALYEQYF. Full variable domain (missing parts from reference TRBV11-2 and TRBJ2-7): EAGVAQSPRYKIIEKRQSVAFWCNPISGHATLYWYQQILGQGPKLLIQFQNNGVVDDSQLPKDRFSAERLKGVDSTLKIQPAKLEDSAVYLCASSLVTGALYEQYFGPGTRLTVT.

The sample holds a few counts of this clonotype. The chain recombines TRBV6-1 with TRBJ2-2, with TRBD1 matching over 7 bases. Per the germline V gene, CDR1 is MNHNS and CDR2 is SASEGT. This CDR3 spans 15 amino acids. J gave up 2 bases and V 8 bases, and 8 bases lay outside the gene matches. CDR3 nucleotides: TGTGCCAGCCACCGGGACAGCACTAACACCGGGGAGCTGTTTTTT. Translated: CASHRDSTNTGELFF.

This clonotype has just one count. The chain carries TRBV24-1 and TRBJ1-1; D is perhaps TRBD1 (5 bases). The V end was cut by 4 bases, the J end by 4 bases, with 12 bases between. The CDR3 is made up of 14 amino acids. Germline V gives CDR1 KGHDR, CDR2 SFDVKD. The chain's CDR3 is CATSEGTGSTEAFF. The CDR3, as DNA: TGTGCCACCAGTGAGGGGACGGGTAGCACTGAAGCTTTCTTT.

This clonotype showed up just once. The chain combines TRBV29-1 with TRBJ2-5; no reliable D call. This CDR3 spans 14 amino acids. Trimming left V 4 bases short and J 1 base short, with 13 bases between. Germline V CDR1 and CDR2: SQVTM, ANQGSEA. The chain's CDR3 is CSVVLGGPQETQYF. CDR3 in DNA: TGCAGCGTTGTACTCGGCGGCCCCCAAGAGACCCAGTACTTC.

The genes are TRBV10-3 and TRBJ2-5; 7 nucleotides match TRBD1. Trimming took 5 bases from V and 4 from J; bases not matched to a gene: 4. Germline V lookup: CDR1 ENHRY, CDR2 SYGVKD. There are 13 residues in the CDR3. Here the CDR3 DNA reads TGTGCCATCAGTTCGGACAGGTCAGAGACCCAGTACTTC. Its translation is CAISSDRSETQYF.

This clonotype has just a few counts. The chain carries TRBV3-1 and TRBJ1-2; 7 positions agree with TRBD1. This CDR3 comprises 14 residues. Losses at the gene ends were 4 bases for V and 6 bases for J; bases not matched to a gene: 8. CDR1 and CDR2 (germline): LGHDT, YNNKEL (reference sequence). For the CDR3, the DNA is TGTGCCAGCAGCCCCCAGGGGGGGTGGAATGGCTACACCTTC. This sequence encodes CASSPQGGWNGYTF.

With regard to this clonotype: This could be a read error, since a much larger clone is one nucleotide away. The gene calls are TRBV19 and TRBJ1-1, with 9 bases fitting TRBD1. Germline V lookup: CDR1 LNHDA, CDR2 SQIVND (reference sequence). The CDR3 is 14 residues long. Trimming took 1 base from V and 7 from J; bases not matched to a gene: 4. Here the CDR3 reads CASSIVQGAGEAFF. CDR3 nucleotides: TGTGCCAGTAGTATAGTACAGGGGGCAGGTGAAGCTTTCTTT.